Detailed here is one TCR beta chain. Its antigen is as yet unknown. The source of the sample is a study of cytomegalovirus exposure and HLA in healthy donors. In the study overall: Assignment to the Caucasian-associated ancestry cluster applied to 75% to 85% of the approximately 400 genotyped donors.

Whole-study findings and limits: Later analysis showed most CMV-associated TCR beta chains appearing HLA-restricted.

This cohort consisted of healthy bone marrow donors. In germline, CDR1 is SGHAT, CDR2 FQNNGV. Trimming removed 3 bases from V and 1 base from J, with 6 bases in between. The CDR3 extends over 13 amino acids. PCR primers comprised 60 Vbeta and 13 Jbeta primers. In the original processing: Unique TCR beta chains totaled some 88 million in a later count, with around 11 million of them shared. Sequenced by immunoSEQ multiplex PCR; TCRdb stores in-frame clones only, minus some. From that table come the V and J calls and clone size; the DNA was used to work out D and trimming. This table has under 200,000 clones, about three quarters appearing once.

Sample: PBMCs. This sequence was found in a man aged 35-49 years in good health and CMV-seronegative. The rearrangement links TRBV11-2 to TRBJ1-1; D gene unclear. CDR3 in amino acids: CASSLSRNTEAFF. DNA for the CDR3: TGTGCCAGCAGCTTGTCCAGGAACACTGAAGCTTTCTTT.